Below are 3 T cell receptor beta chains sequenced from a single sample in a study of cytomegalovirus exposure and HLA in healthy donors. The PCR made use of 60 Vbeta and 13 Jbeta primers. The data were produced by immunoSEQ multiplex PCR, yet TCRdb's version contains in-frame clones alone and is incomplete. The sample lists approximately 110,000 clones, around 80% occurring once. The source material was PBMCs. These receptors were obtained from a middle-aged man in good health and CMV-seronegative.

The chain is built from TRBV7-9 and TRBJ1-3; the match to TRBD1 covers 8 bases. The germline V gene encodes CDR1 SEHNR and CDR2 FQNEAQ (reference sequence). The CDR3 sequence is 15 residues long. The V gene end was trimmed by 2 bases and the J gene end by 9 bases; junction bases not matched to a gene: 9. The DNA of the CDR3 is TGTGCCAGCAGCTTATCCAGGGGGCCGAGGAGCACCATATATTTT. Amino acid sequence: CASSLSRGPRSTIYF.

The chain is built from TRBV5-1 and TRBJ2-2; unclear D gene. The germline V gene encodes CDR1 SGHRS and CDR2 YFSETQ. This CDR3 region has 15 residues. Trimming took 0 bases from V and 4 from J, leaving 10 bases between them. CDR3 sequence reads: CASSLDLRSTGELFF. CDR3 sequence (DNA): TGCGCCAGCAGCTTGGATTTGCGATCCACCGGGGAGCTGTTTTTT.

This clone has more than one count but fewer than ten. The chain combines TRBV2 with TRBJ1-5; 8 bases are a match to TRBD1. Trimming took 3 bases from V and 4 from J; bases not matched to a gene: 14. Germline assignment: CDR1 SNHLY and CDR2 FYNNEI. There are 18 residues in the CDR3. CDR3 loop: CASSDGRQGPTLNQPQHF. In nucleotides, the CDR3 is TGTGCCAGCAGTGATGGTCGACAGGGGCCCACCTTGAATCAGCCCCAGCATTTT.